A selection of T cell receptor beta chains follows, all from one sample in a study of T cell responses to AZD1222 COVID-19 vaccine. Clones were sequenced by immunoSEQ multiplex PCR, and TCRdb holds only the in-frame ones, with some missing. This sample has some 96,000 clones, with around 90% found just once. The sample was peripheral blood, taken on day 0 of AZD1222 vaccination. These receptors all come from an adult in good health. The CDR3 runs from the conserved cysteine through the conserved F or W. Fields, in order: D gene, J gene, CDR3 length, V gene, clone size, CDR3 DNA, CDR3 protein. A D gene is named only where the DNA matches it firmly. Rows may omit the clone size; those that give it use once, few, many or a size class.

NA,TRBJ1-6,15,TRBV28,NA,TGTGCCAGCAGTCCCCACAGGGAGGGGGGTTCACCCCTCCACTTT,CASSPHREGGSPLHF
NA,TRBJ1-2,13,TRBV21-1,NA,TGTGCCAGCATCCGCCTTGGGGGATGTGGCTACACCTTC,CASIRLGGCGYTF
NA,TRBJ1-1,13,TRBV29-1,NA,TGCAGCGTTGATACGGCCATGAACACTGAAGCTTTCTTT,CSVDTAMNTEAFF
NA,TRBJ2-7,15,TRBV28,NA,TGTGCCAGCAGTTTAGTGGGGGGAACAGGGCTCGAGCAGTACTTC,CASSLVGGTGLEQYF
NA,TRBJ1-4,13,TRBV7-9,NA,TGTGCCAGCAGCTTACAAAGGATTGAAAAACTGTTTTTT,CASSLQRIEKLFF
NA,TRBJ2-5,13,TRBV7-2,NA,TGTGCCAGCAGCTTAGTGTTGGGAGAGACCCAGTACTTC,CASSLVLGETQYF
TRBD2,TRBJ2-7,16,TRBV6-5,NA,TGTGCCAGCAGTTCCCCGCGTAGCGGGAGGTCCTACGAGCAGTACTTC,CASSSPRSGRSYEQYF
NA,TRBJ1-5,13,TRBV18,NA,TGTGCCAGCTCACTTCGACATCCAGAGACCCAGCATTTT,CASSLRHPETQHF
NA,TRBJ1-1,14,TRBV9,once,TGTGCCAGCAGCCCTTACGGCGGGGAGAGAGCAGCTTTCTTT,CASSPYGGERAAFF
TRBD2,TRBJ2-3,14,TRBV5-1,NA,TGCGCCAGCAGAAGTCTAGCGGGAGGGGGAACGCAGTATTTT,CASRSLAGGGTQYF
NA,TRBJ1-1,12,TRBV7-2,NA,TGTGCCAGCAGCTCCTCGGGTGTTGAAGCTTTCTTT,CASSSSGVEAFF
NA,TRBJ1-5,15,TRBV28,NA,TGTGCCAGCAGCGATGGGGTTGAAAGCAATCAGCCCCAGCATTTT,CASSDGVESNQPQHF
NA,TRBJ2-1,13,TRBV6-6,NA,TGTGCCAGCAGGGCAAACATAGTAAATGAGCAGTTCTTC,CASRANIVNEQFF
TRBD1,TRBJ1-1,15,TRBV4-1,NA,TGCGCCAGCAGCCAATCAGGACAGGGGACAACTGAAGCTTTCTTT,CASSQSGQGTTEAFF
NA,TRBJ2-2,16,TRBV27,NA,TGTGCCAGCAGACCTATCCTAGCGTGGGGCACCGGGGAGCTGTTTTTT,CASRPILAWGTGELFF
TRBD2,TRBJ2-7,15,TRBV15,NA,TGTGCCACTCGCCTCGGACTAGAAGAAGCGTACGAGCAGTACTTC,CATRLGLEEAYEQYF
TRBD1,TRBJ2-5,15,TRBV9,NA,TGTGCCAGCAGTGAAGCCGGGACAGGGGACGAGACCCAGTACTTC,CASSEAGTGDETQYF
NA,TRBJ1-5,17,TRBV28,NA,TGTGCCAGCAGTTTGTATCTTACTATGAATAGCAATCAGCCCCAGCATTTT,CASSLYLTMNSNQPQHF
NA,TRBJ1-1,16,TRBV7-2,NA,TGTGCCAGCAGCTTAGTACACAGGGTGGGGAACACTGAAGCTTTCTTT,CASSLVHRVGNTEAFF
TRBD2,TRBJ2-1,15,TRBV11-2,NA,TGTGCCAGCAGCTTGATGCCGACTAGCACAGATGAGCAGTTCTTC,CASSLMPTSTDEQFF
NA,TRBJ1-2,13,TRBV2,NA,TGTGCCACCAAAGGGGGGATTAACTATGGCTACACCTTC,CATKGGINYGYTF
NA,TRBJ2-3,12,TRBV27,NA,TGTGCCAGTGGGCCTCTCACAGATACGCAGTATTTT,CASGPLTDTQYF
TRBD1,TRBJ1-1,15,TRBV2,NA,TGTGCCAGCAGTGATAGGGGGACAGCCTTGACTGAAGCTTTCTTT,CASSDRGTALTEAFF
TRBD2,TRBJ2-7,16,TRBV27,NA,TGTGCCAGCAGTAAAGTGGGACTAGCTGGCTCCTACGAGCAGTACTTC,CASSKVGLAGSYEQYF
NA,TRBJ1-1,13,TRBV24-1,NA,TGTGCCACCAGGGACATCCTAAACACTGAAGCTTTCTTT,CATRDILNTEAFF
TRBD1,TRBJ1-5,12,TRBV30,NA,TGTGCCTGGAGTGTAGGGGACAGACTCCAGCATTTT,CAWSVGDRLQHF
TRBD1,TRBJ1-1,14,TRBV3-1/TRBV3-2,NA,TGTGCCAGCAGCCCACAGGGGATGAACACTGAAGCTTTCTTT,CASSPQGMNTEAFF
TRBD1,TRBJ2-5,14,TRBV4-1,NA,TGCGCCAGCAGCTCCACAGGGGGCGCGGAGACCCAGTACTTC,CASSSTGGAETQYF
TRBD1,TRBJ1-1,14,TRBV30,once,TGTGCCTTAATGACAGGGACTACGAACACTGAAGCTTTCTTT,CALMTGTTNTEAFF
TRBD1,TRBJ1-2,15,TRBV6-1,NA,TGTGCCAGCAGTGATCTGACAGGGAAAGAGTATGGCTACACCTTC,CASSDLTGKEYGYTF
NA,TRBJ1-5,14,TRBV5-1,NA,TGCGCCAGCAGCTTGGAGGGAAGCAATCGGCCCCAGCATTTT,CASSLEGSNRPQHF
NA,TRBJ2-2,16,TRBV11-2,NA,TGTGCCAGCAGCTTACAAGCGGACGCGAACACCGGGGAGCTGTTTTTT,CASSLQADANTGELFF
NA,TRBJ1-3,15,TRBV11-2,NA,TGTGCCAGCAGCTTAGGAGTAGGGGCTGGAAACACCATATATTTT,CASSLGVGAGNTIYF
TRBD1,TRBJ1-3,16,TRBV7-9,NA,TGTGCCAGCAGCGCCACCGACAGGGCTGGCGGAAACACCATATATTTT,CASSATDRAGGNTIYF
TRBD2,TRBJ2-7,14,TRBV27,few,TGTGCCAGCAGTCTCCAGCGGGGCGCCTACGAGCAGTACTTC,CASSLQRGAYEQYF
TRBD2,TRBJ2-7,15,TRBV3-1/TRBV3-2,NA,TGTGCCAGCAGCCAAGTAGCGGGTTATAGAGACGAGCAGTACTTC,CASSQVAGYRDEQYF
TRBD1,TRBJ2-7,14,TRBV29-1,NA,TGCAGCGTTGTGGTGGGGACAGAAGGCTACGAGCAGTACTTC,CSVVVGTEGYEQYF
TRBD1,TRBJ1-3,13,TRBV7-3,NA,TGTGCCAGCAGCCCGGGACAGGGAAACACCATATATTTT,CASSPGQGNTIYF
NA,TRBJ2-7,16,TRBV5-4,NA,TGTGCCAGCAGCTTGGATAGCAGGGGGGTTATCTACGAGCAGTACTTC,CASSLDSRGVIYEQYF
NA,TRBJ1-1,14,TRBV6-6,NA,TGTGCCAGCAGTTCCCCCACAGAGGGAGGTGAAGCTTTCTTT,CASSSPTEGGEAFF
TRBD2,TRBJ2-3,16,TRBV27,NA,TGTGCCAGCAGTCGAACCGGGACTAGCGGGAGAAATACGCAGTATTTT,CASSRTGTSGRNTQYF
NA,TRBJ1-6,20,TRBV10-1,NA,TGCGCCAGCAGTGACAGTCGGGCCAGGGGCCCCCCGGGCCATAATTCACCCCTCCACTTT,CASSDSRARGPPGHNSPLHF
TRBD1,TRBJ1-3,16,TRBV30,NA,TGTGCCTGGAGTGTACTTGGGACAGGGGGAGGAAACACCATATATTTT,CAWSVLGTGGGNTIYF
NA,TRBJ1-5,15,TRBV24-1,NA,TGTGCCACCAGTGAATCCGCCTGGGGCAATCAGCCCCAGCATTTT,CATSESAWGNQPQHF
NA,TRBJ2-6,16,TRBV3-1/TRBV3-2,NA,TGTGCCAGCAGCTTCCTGGGGGGCTCTGGGGCCAACGTCCTGACTTTC,CASSFLGGSGANVLTF
NA,TRBJ1-2,12,TRBV28,NA,TGTGCCAGCAGTCCAGGGACTTATGGCTACACCTTC,CASSPGTYGYTF
NA,TRBJ2-6,14,TRBV30,NA,TGTGCCAGGGACGGCATCTCTGGGGCCAACGTCCTGACTTTC,CARDGISGANVLTF
NA,TRBJ1-5,13,TRBV6-5,NA,TGTGCCAGCAGGCCTACGAGTGGAAAGCCCCAGCATTTT,CASRPTSGKPQHF
NA,TRBJ2-4,17,TRBV27,NA,TGTGCCAGCAGTCTCCACCGGGATTCCTTAGCCAAAAACATTCAGTACTTC,CASSLHRDSLAKNIQYF
NA,TRBJ2-3,15,TRBV4-2,once,TGTGCCAGCAGCCAAGTATTAGGGATCACAGATACGCAGTATTTT,CASSQVLGITDTQYF
NA,TRBJ1-2,12,TRBV30,NA,TGTGCCTGGAGTAGAAGGGCCTATGGCTACACCTTC,CAWSRRAYGYTF
TRBD1,TRBJ2-1,15,TRBV5-1,NA,TGCGCCAGCAGCTTGGGGACAGGGTCAGGGCAAAGGGAGTTCTTC,CASSLGTGSGQREFF
TRBD2,TRBJ2-1,15,TRBV29-1,NA,TGCAGCGTTGCCGGAGCTAGCGGCTCCTACAATGAGCAGTTCTTC,CSVAGASGSYNEQFF
TRBD2,TRBJ2-1,15,TRBV7-2,NA,TGTGCCAGCAGCACTTGGGGGTTAGCGGGCAATGAGCAGTTCTTC,CASSTWGLAGNEQFF
TRBD2,TRBJ2-1,14,TRBV28,NA,TGTGCCAGCAGTTTAATGCGGGAGAGGGATGAGCAGTTCTTC,CASSLMRERDEQFF
NA,TRBJ2-1,14,TRBV10-1,NA,TGCGCCAGCAGTGAGGGAGGGGGCGTTGATGAGCAGTTCTTC,CASSEGGGVDEQFF
NA,TRBJ1-6,12,TRBV6-6,NA,TGTGGAACGGGTGACTATAATTCACCCCTCCACTTT,CGTGDYNSPLHF
NA,TRBJ1-1,13,TRBV18,NA,TGTGCCAGCTCATCAACGGCGAACACTGAAGCTTTCTTT,CASSSTANTEAFF
TRBD2,TRBJ2-7,16,TRBV3-1/TRBV3-2,NA,TGTGCCAGCAGCCAAGATTTGAGCGGGGAGCCCTACGAGCAGTACTTC,CASSQDLSGEPYEQYF
NA,TRBJ1-5,14,TRBV10-2,NA,TGCGCCAGCAGTGAGTCGAGGGGGGATCAGCCCCAGCATTTT,CASSESRGDQPQHF